This T cell receptor beta chain came from a study of immune heterogeneity within non-small cell lung tumors. Amplifying TCR beta CDR3 involved multiplex PCR carried out with 32 V and 13 J primers. TCRdb reprocessed the multiplex PCR reads with MiXCR, giving one entry per CDR3 protein. The sample yields some 10,000 distinct CDR3 sequences, just under 30% seen once. Judged by abundance, this clonotype is medium-sized (0.01 to 0.1%). V was clipped by 1 base and J by 5 bases, with 4 bases between them. This CDR3 is 12 amino acids long. The germline V gene encodes CDR1 SGHRS and CDR2 YFSETQ. Bulk tumor genomic DNA served as template, at roughly 600 ng per sample. Several biopsies were collected from each primary tumor during surgery. They were spaced as far apart as possible within the tumor mass. The cohort was untreated, with newly diagnosed non-small cell lung cancer undergoing curative surgery.

The rearrangement joins TRBV5-1 to TRBJ2-1, with D uncertain. This receptor was taken from a woman aged 60-75 years with non-small cell lung cancer. Sequenced material: lung tumor tissue. The CDR3 protein is CASSLLNNEQFF. The CDR3 coding sequence is TGCGCCAGCAGCTTGTTGAACAATGAGCAGTTCTTC.